The 27 T cell receptor beta chains listed next were all sequenced from one sample in a study of CD4 and CD8 cells across lung adenocarcinoma regions. Each CDR3 protein gets one entry after TCRdb re-called the PCR reads with MiXCR. The table shows around 20,000 distinct CDR3 sequences, with 45% to 55% occurring only once. Sequencing input: CD4+ T cells from the margin of a lung tumor. The source is a male donor with lung adenocarcinoma. The CD4 and CD8 labels of this study may be unreliable.

This clonotype counts as medium-sized (0.01 to 0.1%). The chain joins TRBV6-5 to TRBJ2-1, with 8 nucleotides matching TRBD2. V dropped 0 bases and J dropped 10; count of bases not matched to a gene: 8. Per the germline V gene, CDR1 is MNHEY and CDR2 is SVGAGI. The CDR3 covers 15 residues. CDR3 sequence: CASSYSRAGGGEQFF. In DNA form, the CDR3 reads TGTGCCAGCAGTTACTCGAGGGCGGGAGGCGGGGAGCAGTTCTTC.

The chain uses TRBV10-1 and TRBJ2-3; 10 bases agree with TRBD2. This CDR3 comprises 16 residues. V dropped 5 bases and J dropped 3; count of bases not matched to a gene: 8. The V gene's germline CDR1 is WNHNN and CDR2 SYGVQD (reference sequence). The CDR3 protein is CASSPWVAGGTDTQYF. CDR3 sequence (DNA): TGCGCCAGCAGTCCTTGGGTAGCGGGAGGTACAGATACGCAGTATTTT.

The table lists this clonotype with a few counts. The J gene is TRBJ2-5, the V gene TRBV6-1; TRBD2 matches at 10 bases. The germline CDR1 and CDR2 sequences are MNHNS and SASEGT. V gave up 9 bases and J gave up 4 bases; unmatched junction bases: 5. The CDR3 extends over 13 amino acids. The CDR3 sequence: CASGIAGGETQYF. Here the CDR3 DNA reads TGTGCCAGTGGGATAGCGGGAGGAGAGACCCAGTACTTC.

This clonotype was recorded a few times. The chain is built from TRBV27 and TRBJ2-1, with 8 positions matching TRBD2. With 3 bases clipped from V and 9 bases from J, the junction kept 13 bases outside the gene matches. The germline V gene has CDR1 MNHEY and CDR2 SMNVEV (reference sequence). CDR3 length: 16 amino acids. In nucleotides, the CDR3 is TGTGCCAGCAGTTTTTCAGCGGGGGATAATCCGGGTGAGCAGTTCTTC. Its protein is CASSFSAGDNPGEQFF.

This clonotype was counted many times. The J gene is TRBJ2-3, the V gene TRBV10-1, with TRBD2 as a possible D gene (6 bases). Germline lookup yields CDR1 WNHNN and CDR2 SYGVQD (reference sequence). V was cut by 8 bases and J by 6 bases, with 21 bases left in between. The CDR3 covers 15 residues. The CDR3 loop reads CASARGTSKADTQYF. CDR3 nucleotides: TGCGCCAGCGCACGCGGGACTTCAAAGGCCGATACGCAGTATTTT.

V usage is TRBV6-5 and J usage is TRBJ2-3; the D gene is possibly TRBD2 (6 bases). From germline, CDR1 is MNHEY and CDR2 SVGAGI. This CDR3 is 15 amino acids long. Trimming took off 4 bases at V and 4 bases at J, with 15 bases between the two ends. For the CDR3, the DNA is TGTGCCAGCAGTTCGGGGCCGTGGGGGGCAGATACGCAGTATTTT. Translating it yields CASSSGPWGADTQYF.

The table lists this clonotype with many counts. The chain is built from TRBV6-1 and TRBJ1-3, with D unclear. Germline-derived CDR1 and CDR2 are MNHNS and SASEGT. The CDR3 is 14 amino acids. V lost 7 bases to trimming and J lost 2 bases, with 12 bases between them. The CDR3 region is CASKDAGTGNTIYF. The CDR3 DNA follows: TGTGCCAGCAAGGATGCAGGAACTGGAAACACCATATATTTT.

V and J are TRBV27 and TRBJ2-5; perhaps D is TRBD1 or TRBD2 (6 bases each). The J call may be wrong; the DNA end is better matched by TRBJ2-4. Germline V gene sequence: CDR1 MNHEY, CDR2 SMNVEV (reference sequence). The length of the CDR3 is 15 residues. The CDR3 spells CATKFGGGDQDIQYF. The CDR3 DNA reads as TGTGCCACGAAATTCGGGGGCGGGGACCAAGACATTCAGTACTTC.

Comment on this clonotype: The CDR3 does not close with the conserved phenylalanine or tryptophan, likely indicating a read error. No DNA is shown, since the ends of the CDR3 on it are uncertain; the CDR3 is the one TCRdb lists. The rearrangement joins TRBV27 to TRBJ2-1; the table's D call, TRBD1, has no DNA check behind it. Per the germline V gene, CDR1 is MNHEY and CDR2 is SMNVEV (reference sequence). The CDR3 is 16 amino acids in total, end residues counted. CDR3 sequence: CASSLGRGGGHDRAVL.

The chain couples TRBV6-5 to TRBJ2-4; D is unresolved. The germline gives CDR1 MNHEY, CDR2 SVGAGI. There are 16 residues in the CDR3. V lost 0 bases, J lost 8 bases, and 17 bases lay in between. CDR3 DNA: TGTGCCAGCAGTTACTCGCGCCTGAGCACCACAGACATTCAGTACTTC. Protein product: CASSYSRLSTTDIQYF.

The chain has TRBV6-1 and TRBJ2-2; weak D call: TRBD1 (6 bases). Trimming cost V 6 bases and J 0 bases, with 11 bases left between them. CDR1 is MNHNS, CDR2 SASEGT, per germline. There are 15 residues in the CDR3. Written as DNA, the CDR3 is TGTGCCAGCAGCCCCGGGACAACGAACACCGGGGAGCTGTTTTTT. The encoded protein is CASSPGTTNTGELFF.

As to this clonotype: A junction end diverges from the germline sequence, so it may reflect a read error. This sequence joins TRBV6-5 and TRBJ2-5; the match to TRBD1 covers 7 bases. The CDR3 covers 14 residues. The germline V gene has CDR1 MNHEY and CDR2 SVGAGI. CDR3 protein: CASGYTGTDLGQYF. The CDR3 DNA reads TGTGCCAGCGGTTACACCGGGACAGATCTTGGTCAGTACTTC.

The CDR3 loop is CASSLSGVGTDTQYF. The CDR3 coding sequence is TGTGCCAGCAGTTTATCGGGTGTCGGCACGGATACGCAGTACTTC. The chain couples TRBV27 to TRBJ2-1; D is undetermined. The DNA end is more similar to TRBJ2-7, so the J call may be wrong. The CDR3 covers 15 residues. The V gene's germline CDR1 is MNHEY and CDR2 SMNVEV (reference sequence).

Ten or more counts support this clonotype. This chain links TRBV4-1 with TRBJ2-3; a possible D gene is TRBD2 (6 bases). This CDR3 has 19 amino acids. The germline V gene encodes CDR1 MGHRA and CDR2 YSYEKL. Trimming removed 5 bases from V and 6 bases from J, with 30 bases in between. CDR3 protein: CASSITSSLTGDVGDTQYF. The CDR3 DNA sequence: TGCGCCAGCAGCATCACGAGCTCGTTGACGGGAGATGTAGGGGATACGCAGTATTTT.

This chain links TRBV27 with TRBJ2-1; D perhaps matches TRBD1 (6 bases). The J call may be incorrect, as the DNA end agrees better with TRBJ2-5. The length of the CDR3 is 13 residues. Germline V gives CDR1 MNHEY, CDR2 SMNVEV (reference sequence). The CDR3 sequence: CASSLYQGETQYF. The DNA for the CDR3 is TGTGCCAGCAGTTTATACCAGGGGGAGACCCAGTACTTC.

This clonotype was observed at least ten times. The chain is built from TRBV6-5 and TRBJ1-3; 7 bases are shared with TRBD1. V lost 8 bases to trimming and J lost 1 base; unmatched junction nucleotides: 8. CDR1 MNHEY and CDR2 SVGAGI come from the germline V gene. This CDR3 region has 15 residues. The CDR3 DNA follows: TGTGCCAGCGTTCCCCTACAGGGGTCTGGAAACACCATATATTTT. Its translation is CASVPLQGSGNTIYF.

At least ten counts were recorded for this clonotype. The CDR3 loop is CASSGKLGSEGEQYF. The CDR3 DNA reads as TGTGCCAGCAGTGGGAAACTCGGGTCTGAGGGCGAGCAGTACTTC. V usage is TRBV6-1 and J usage is TRBJ2-7, with a weak D call TRBD2 (5 bases). Trimming shortened V by 4 bases and J by 6 bases, and 19 bases separated the two germline ends. Germline V lookup: CDR1 MNHNS, CDR2 SASEGT. The CDR3 is 15 residues long.

This clonotype appeared a few times. J is TRBJ1-1 and V is TRBV3-1; D unclear. V was shortened by 4 bases and J by 1 base, with 10 bases between the two germline ends. Germline assignment: CDR1 LGHDT and CDR2 YNNKEL (reference sequence). CDR3 size: 14 residues. CDR3 in DNA: TGTGCCAGCAGCCTAGTTACGGGGAACACTGAAGCTTTCTTT. Protein sequence: CASSLVTGNTEAFF.

This chain joins TRBV7-2 and TRBJ2-5, with unresolved D. Trimming left V 0 bases short and J 7 bases short, with 12 bases between. In germline, CDR1 is SGHTA, CDR2 FQGNSA. The CDR3 is 14 amino acids. DNA for the CDR3: TGTGCCAGCAGCTTAGCGGGTCGTTGGGGGACCCAGTACTTC. Residues: CASSLAGRWGTQYF.

This clonotype has a count of ten or more. A much more abundant neighbour one base away suggests this may be a read error. The chain links TRBV4-1 to TRBJ2-5, with 7 bases matching TRBD1. Germline V lookup: CDR1 MGHRA, CDR2 YSYEKL. Germline trimming cut 1 base from V and 5 bases from J; bases unmatched to any gene: 13. CDR3 size: 17 residues. Written as DNA, the CDR3 is TGCGCCAGCAGCCAAGGGGGGCAGGGGGATAACAGGGAGACCCAGTACTTC. Encoded protein: CASSQGGQGDNRETQYF.

This clonotype was counted a few times. The CDR3 loop reads CASSLASSTDTQYF. DNA for the CDR3: TGTGCCAGCAGTCTAGCGTCTAGCACAGATACGCAGTATTTT. The genes are TRBV6-1 and TRBJ2-3, with D possibly matching TRBD2 (6 bases). CDR3 size: 14 residues. With 5 bases removed from V and 0 bases from J, the gap between germline ends came to 9 bases. Germline V CDR1 and CDR2: MNHNS, SASEGT.

In regard to this clonotype: Relative to the germline gene, one junction end is altered; a read error may explain this. The chain carries TRBV6-1 and TRBJ2-3, with 9 bases fitting TRBD1. Germline values: CDR1 MNHNS, CDR2 SASEGT. The CDR3 runs 17 residues. The CDR3 coding sequence is TGTGCCAGCAAGAGACAGGGGGGGCTCTTTACCAAAAATACTCAGTATTTT. It codes for CASKRQGGLFTKNTQYF.

By sample share, this clonotype is medium-sized. This rearrangement joins TRBV4-1 to TRBJ2-1, with 7 bases fitting TRBD2. The germline V gene has CDR1 MGHRA and CDR2 YSYEKL. The CDR3 is 16 amino acids. V shed 3 bases, J shed 2 bases, and the junction held 7 bases outside the gene matches. CDR3 sequence (DNA): TGCGCCAGCAGCCAGGCTCGGACTAGTACCTACAATGAGCAGTTCTTC. Amino acid sequence: CASSQARTSTYNEQFF.

Concerning this clonotype: A read error may account for a junction end that differs from germline. The chain carries TRBV6-4 and TRBJ2-5, with D perhaps given as TRBD1 or TRBD2 (6 bases each). The J call may be faulty, since TRBJ2-3 better matches the DNA end. Per the germline V gene, CDR1 is MRHNA and CDR2 is SNTAGT. The CDR3 covers 15 residues. CDR3 in DNA: TGTGGCAGGAGTGACGGGGGCGGTGACCAAGATACCCAGTATTTT. This encodes CGRSDGGGDQDTQYF.

Many counts were recorded for this clonotype. The V gene is TRBV7-6, the J gene TRBJ2-1; D is perhaps TRBD1 (6 bases). Judging by the DNA end, TRBJ2-7 fits better; the J call may be wrong. Germline V gene lookup returns CDR1 SGHVS and CDR2 FNYEAQ. This CDR3 is built from 14 residues. The CDR3 DNA is TGTGCCAGCAGCTTAGCCTTGGGGGCGAACGAGCAGTACTTC. Its translation is CASSLALGANEQYF.

This clonotype was found a few times. The CDR3 loop reads CASGLAGRQETQYF. The CDR3 DNA is TGTGCCAGCGGACTAGCGGGGAGACAAGAGACCCAGTACTTC. The V and J genes are TRBV25-1 and TRBJ2-5; 12 bases line up with TRBD2. Germline CDR1 reads MGHDK; CDR2 reads SYGVNS. With 8 bases clipped from V and 2 bases from J, the junction kept 3 bases outside the gene matches. The CDR3 runs 14 residues.

The chain has TRBV25-1 and TRBJ2-4; either TRBD1 or TRBD2 may supply D (6 bases each). CDR3 length: 15 residues. V was cut by 4 bases and J by 13 bases, with 23 bases left in between. Per the germline V gene, CDR1 is MGHDK and CDR2 is SYGVNS. In DNA, the CDR3 is TGTGCCAGCAGTGTCGGGGGCCGCGGACGGGCCATCCAGTACTTC. This translates into CASSVGGRGRAIQYF.